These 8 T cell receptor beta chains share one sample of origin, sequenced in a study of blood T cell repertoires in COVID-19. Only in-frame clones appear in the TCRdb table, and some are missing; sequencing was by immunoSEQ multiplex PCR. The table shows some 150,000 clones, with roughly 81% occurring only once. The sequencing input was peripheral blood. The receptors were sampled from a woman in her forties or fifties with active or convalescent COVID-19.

The CDR3 nucleotides read TGTGCCAGCAGTTCCCCGGGACAGGGGGATACGCAGTATTTT. This codes for CASSSPGQGDTQYF. The chain combines TRBV6-6 with TRBJ2-3, with 10 bases that match TRBD1. There are 14 residues in the CDR3. Germline V gene data show CDR1 as MNHNY and CDR2 as SVGAGI (reference sequence). Unmatched junction bases numbered 4, after V lost 4 bases and J lost 6 bases.

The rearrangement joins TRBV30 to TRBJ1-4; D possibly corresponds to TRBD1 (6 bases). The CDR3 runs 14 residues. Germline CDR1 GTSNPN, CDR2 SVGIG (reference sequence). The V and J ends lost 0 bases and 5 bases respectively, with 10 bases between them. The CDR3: CAWSVGTLNEKLFF. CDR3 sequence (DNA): TGTGCCTGGAGTGTAGGGACACTGAATGAAAAACTGTTTTTT. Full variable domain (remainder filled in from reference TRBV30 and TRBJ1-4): SQTIHQWPATLVQPVGSPLSLECTVEGTSNPNLYWYRQAAGRGLQLLFYSVGIGQISSEVPQNLSASRPQDRQFILSSKKLLLSDSGFYLCAWSVGTLNEKLFFGSGTQLSVL.

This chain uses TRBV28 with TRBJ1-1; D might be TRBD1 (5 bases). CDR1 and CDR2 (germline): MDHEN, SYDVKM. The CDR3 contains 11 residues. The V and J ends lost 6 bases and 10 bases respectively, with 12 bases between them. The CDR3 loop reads CASSPQGRAFF. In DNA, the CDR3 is TGTGCCAGCAGCCCCCAGGGCCGAGCTTTCTTT.

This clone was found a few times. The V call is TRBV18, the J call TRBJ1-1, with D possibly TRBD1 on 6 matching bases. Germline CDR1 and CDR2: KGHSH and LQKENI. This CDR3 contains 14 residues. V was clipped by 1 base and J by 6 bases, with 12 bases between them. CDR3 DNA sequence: TGTGCCAGCTCACCACTTATTCGGACAGCTGAAGCTTTCTTT. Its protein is CASSPLIRTAEAFF.

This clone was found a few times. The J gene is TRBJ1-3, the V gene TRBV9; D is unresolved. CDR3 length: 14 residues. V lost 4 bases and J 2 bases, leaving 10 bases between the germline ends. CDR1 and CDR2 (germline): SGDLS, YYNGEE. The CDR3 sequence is CASSPRFPGNTIYF. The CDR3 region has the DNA TGTGCCAGCAGCCCCAGGTTCCCTGGAAACACCATATATTTT.

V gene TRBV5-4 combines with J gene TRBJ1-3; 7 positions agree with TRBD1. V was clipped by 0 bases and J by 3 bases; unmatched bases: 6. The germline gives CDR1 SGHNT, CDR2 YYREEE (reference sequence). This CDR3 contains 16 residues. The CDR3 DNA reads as TGTGCCAGCAGCTTGGGGGACAGCCTCGTTGGAAACACCATATATTTT. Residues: CASSLGDSLVGNTIYF.

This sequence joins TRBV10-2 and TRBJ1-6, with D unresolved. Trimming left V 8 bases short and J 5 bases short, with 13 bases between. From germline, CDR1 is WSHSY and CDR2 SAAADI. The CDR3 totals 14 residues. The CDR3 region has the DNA TGCGCCAGCCTTTCCAGAGGGAATAATTCACCCCTCCACTTT. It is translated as CASLSRGNNSPLHF.

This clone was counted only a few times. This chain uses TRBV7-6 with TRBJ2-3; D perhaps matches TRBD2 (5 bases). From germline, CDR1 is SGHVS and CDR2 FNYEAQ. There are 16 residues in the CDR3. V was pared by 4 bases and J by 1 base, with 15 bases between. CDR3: CASSSRAGGGTDTQYF. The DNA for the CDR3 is TGTGCCAGCAGCTCGAGGGCGGGTGGGGGCACAGATACGCAGTATTTT.